These T cell receptor beta chains were read from a single sample in a study of cytomegalovirus exposure and HLA in healthy donors. Repertoires were generated with immunoSEQ multiplex PCR, while TCRdb's copy carries only in-frame clones and drops some. The sample consists of 65,000 or so clones, roughly 80% of them appearing once. Sequencing input: PBMCs. These receptor sequences come from a woman between 35 and 50 years old in good health and CMV-seropositive. Both conserved end residues are part of each CDR3. The D gene is left open where the match is weak. Expanded clones are given a class, and other clones once, few, many or no size at all.

CDR3 protein: CASSLDRAGGTDTQYF; CDR3 DNA: TGTGCCAGCAGCTTAGATCGGGCGGGGGGCACAGATACGCAGTATTTT; clone size: NA; V gene: TRBV7-2; J gene: TRBJ2-3; D gene: TRBD2
CDR3 protein: CASSQVPRSSGYGYTF; CDR3 DNA: TGCGCCAGCAGCCAAGTACCCAGATCCAGTGGCTATGGCTACACCTTC; clone size: few; V gene: TRBV4-1; J gene: TRBJ1-2; D gene: NA
CDR3 protein: CSAGQGNTIYF; CDR3 DNA: TGCAGCGCGGGACAGGGAAACACCATATATTTT; clone size: NA; V gene: TRBV29-1; J gene: TRBJ1-3; D gene: TRBD1
CDR3 protein: CVGTKLANSGSETQYF; CDR3 DNA: TGTGTCGGTACGAAGCTAGCGAATTCAGGGAGTGAGACCCAGTACTTC; clone size: once; V gene: TRBV7-9; J gene: TRBJ2-5; D gene: NA
CDR3 protein: CASSFPGLAGGGNEQFF; CDR3 DNA: TGTGCCAGCAGCTTCCCTGGACTAGCGGGGGGGGGCAATGAGCAGTTCTTC; clone size: NA; V gene: TRBV7-3; J gene: TRBJ2-1; D gene: TRBD2
CDR3 protein: CASSLMEAEAFF; CDR3 DNA: TGTGCCAGCAGCTTGATGGAGGCTGAAGCTTTCTTT; clone size: NA; V gene: TRBV5-5; J gene: TRBJ1-1; D gene: NA
CDR3 protein: CASSLNGGWRGETQYF; CDR3 DNA: TGCGCCAGCAGCTTGAATGGAGGGTGGAGGGGAGAGACCCAGTACTTC; clone size: NA; V gene: TRBV5-1; J gene: TRBJ2-5; D gene: NA
CDR3 protein: CASSERGGPETQYF; CDR3 DNA: TGTGCCAGCAGTGAGCGGGGGGGTCCAGAGACCCAGTACTTC; clone size: NA; V gene: TRBV2; J gene: TRBJ2-5; D gene: TRBD2
CDR3 protein: CATSAQTGGYSTEAFF; CDR3 DNA: TGTGCCACCAGCGCCCAGACAGGGGGGTATAGCACTGAAGCTTTCTTT; clone size: NA; V gene: TRBV15; J gene: TRBJ1-1; D gene: TRBD1
CDR3 protein: CASSEWDSTDTQYF; CDR3 DNA: TGTGCCAGCAGTGAATGGGACTCCACAGATACGCAGTATTTT; clone size: NA; V gene: TRBV2; J gene: TRBJ2-3; D gene: NA
CDR3 protein: CASSIRRGTDTQYF; CDR3 DNA: TGTGCCAGTAGTATACGACGGGGGACAGATACGCAGTATTTT; clone size: few; V gene: TRBV19; J gene: TRBJ2-3; D gene: NA
CDR3 protein: CASSPPGNTEAFF; CDR3 DNA: TGTGCCAGCTCACCCCCGGGGAACACTGAAGCTTTCTTT; clone size: NA; V gene: TRBV18; J gene: TRBJ1-1; D gene: NA
CDR3 protein: CASSHRDRGTEAFF; CDR3 DNA: TGTGCCAGTAGTCATCGAGACAGGGGGACCGAAGCTTTCTTT; clone size: NA; V gene: TRBV19; J gene: TRBJ1-1; D gene: TRBD1
CDR3 protein: CASSYLGGFNQPQHF; CDR3 DNA: TGTGCCAGCAGCTATCTGGGGGGGTTCAATCAGCCCCAGCATTTT; clone size: NA; V gene: TRBV7-8; J gene: TRBJ1-5; D gene: NA
CDR3 protein: CASSPVAGNGYTF; CDR3 DNA: TGTGCCAGCTCACCAGTTGCAGGGAACGGCTACACCTTC; clone size: NA; V gene: TRBV18; J gene: TRBJ1-2; D gene: NA
CDR3 protein: CSAKEVYGYTF; CDR3 DNA: TGCAGTGCTAAGGAGGTCTATGGCTACACCTTC; clone size: few; V gene: TRBV20-1; J gene: TRBJ1-2; D gene: NA
CDR3 protein: CASSVRGGQETQYF; CDR3 DNA: TGTGCCAGCAGTGTTCGGGGGGGACAAGAGACCCAGTACTTC; clone size: NA; V gene: TRBV6-4; J gene: TRBJ2-5; D gene: TRBD2
CDR3 protein: CASSLFDEQFF; CDR3 DNA: TGTGCCAGCAGTCTGTTCGATGAGCAGTTCTTC; clone size: NA; V gene: TRBV6-5; J gene: TRBJ2-1; D gene: NA
CDR3 protein: CASSYSKGGDEKLFF; CDR3 DNA: TGTGCCAGCAGTTACTCGAAAGGGGGAGATGAAAAACTGTTTTTT; clone size: NA; V gene: TRBV6-5; J gene: TRBJ1-4; D gene: NA
CDR3 protein: CASSTARAGSHEKLFF; CDR3 DNA: TGTGCCAGCAGCACGGCGAGGGCAGGTTCGCATGAAAAACTGTTTTTT; clone size: NA; V gene: TRBV7-9; J gene: TRBJ1-4; D gene: NA
CDR3 protein: CASSLAKGGEETQYF; CDR3 DNA: TGCGCCAGCAGCTTGGCAAAGGGGGGGGAAGAGACCCAGTACTTC; clone size: NA; V gene: TRBV5-1; J gene: TRBJ2-5; D gene: NA
CDR3 protein: CASSPRPGDTGELFF; CDR3 DNA: TGTGCCAGCAGCCCCCGCCCCGGGGACACCGGGGAGCTGTTTTTT; clone size: NA; V gene: TRBV5-5; J gene: TRBJ2-2; D gene: NA
CDR3 protein: CASSFRKGGSTDTQYF; CDR3 DNA: TGTGCCAGCAGCTTTAGAAAGGGGGGGTCAACAGATACGCAGTATTTT; clone size: NA; V gene: TRBV11-2; J gene: TRBJ2-3; D gene: NA
CDR3 protein: CASIPGELLAKNIQYF; CDR3 DNA: TGTGCCAGCATCCCGGGAGAGCTTCTAGCCAAAAACATTCAGTACTTC; clone size: NA; V gene: TRBV2; J gene: TRBJ2-4; D gene: NA
CDR3 protein: CSVVQGFNQPQHF; CDR3 DNA: TGCAGCGTGGTACAGGGTTTTAACCAGCCCCAGCATTTT; clone size: NA; V gene: TRBV29-1; J gene: TRBJ1-5; D gene: NA
CDR3 protein: CASSLWASGGALGELFF; CDR3 DNA: TGTGCCAGCAGTTTATGGGCTAGCGGGGGGGCCCTCGGGGAGCTGTTTTTT; clone size: NA; V gene: TRBV27; J gene: TRBJ2-2; D gene: TRBD2
CDR3 protein: CASSSSRGGNTIYF; CDR3 DNA: TGTGCCAGCAGCTCTAGCAGGGGGGGAAACACCATATATTTT; clone size: NA; V gene: TRBV11-2; J gene: TRBJ1-3; D gene: TRBD1
CDR3 protein: CAISEGSGTGVYEQYF; CDR3 DNA: TGTGCCATCAGTGAGGGCAGCGGGACAGGGGTCTACGAGCAGTACTTC; clone size: NA; V gene: TRBV10-3; J gene: TRBJ2-7; D gene: TRBD1
CDR3 protein: CASSLRAGRPEAFF; CDR3 DNA: TGCGCCAGCAGCTTGAGGGCAGGGAGGCCTGAAGCTTTCTTT; clone size: NA; V gene: TRBV5-1; J gene: TRBJ1-1; D gene: NA
CDR3 protein: CASSFGGAGADTQYF; CDR3 DNA: TGTGCCAGCAGCTTTGGCGGGGCCGGGGCAGATACGCAGTATTTT; clone size: NA; V gene: TRBV7-6; J gene: TRBJ2-3; D gene: NA
CDR3 protein: CASSLTRLGGGGYTF; CDR3 DNA: TGCGCCAGCAGCCTAACCCGATTAGGGGGCGGTGGCTACACCTTC; clone size: NA; V gene: TRBV5-1; J gene: TRBJ1-2; D gene: TRBD1
CDR3 protein: CASSPFMGGKETQYF; CDR3 DNA: TGTGCTAGCAGCCCCTTTATGGGGGGGAAAGAGACCCAGTACTTC; clone size: NA; V gene: TRBV7-7; J gene: TRBJ2-5; D gene: TRBD2
CDR3 protein: CSVGAGRNSPLHF; CDR3 DNA: TGCAGCGTCGGCGCAGGGAGGAATTCACCCCTCCACTTT; clone size: NA; V gene: TRBV29-1; J gene: TRBJ1-6; D gene: NA